A single sample gave rise to the 25 T cell receptor beta chains below, sequenced in a study of CD8 T cells in Susac syndrome. cDNA came from approximately 0.5 to 1 ug RNA primed by random hexamers. MiXCR, applied by TCRdb to the immunoSEQ multiplex PCR reads, yields one record per CDR3 protein. The data show 250,000 to 300,000 distinct CDR3 sequences, roughly 81% seen once. Material for sequencing was CD8+ T cells from PBMCs. The receptors stem from a human donor with multiple sclerosis.

The gene calls are TRBV4-1 and TRBJ2-5; 9 bases match TRBD2. The CDR3 runs 16 residues. The germline gives CDR1 MGHRA, CDR2 YSYEKL. V gave up 0 bases and J gave up 4 bases; unmatched junction bases: 6. CDR3 bases: TGCGCCAGCAGCCAAGAACCTCGACTAGCGGTAGAGACCCAGTACTTC. This encodes CASSQEPRLAVETQYF.

The chain links TRBV3-1 to TRBJ1-1; D call uncertain. V was pared by 1 base and J by 5 bases, with 8 bases between. Germline CDR1 is LGHDT and CDR2 is YNNKEL (reference sequence). The CDR3 runs to 13 residues. In DNA, the CDR3 is TGTGCCAGCAGCCAAGGCGGATCGACTGAAGCTTTCTTT. This gives the protein CASSQGGSTEAFF.

The rearrangement links TRBV27 to TRBJ1-2; weak D call: TRBD1 (5 bases). The germline V and J ends were trimmed by 6 bases and 1 base, with 21 bases remaining between them. This CDR3 comprises 17 residues. CDR1 is MNHEY and CDR2 is SMNVEV in the germline V gene (reference sequence). The CDR3 bases are TGTGCCAGCAGCCCTTCTCCGGGGCAGCGTGGTAACTATGGCTACACCTTC. It specifies CASSPSPGQRGNYGYTF.

The V call is TRBV5-1, the J call TRBJ2-3; D may be TRBD1 (5 bases). The CDR3 runs 15 residues. Germline CDR1 is SGHRS and CDR2 is YFSETQ. With 2 bases removed from V and 9 bases from J, the gap between germline ends came to 19 bases. CDR3 sequence: CASSLDLQGTSTQYF. The DNA for the CDR3 is TGCGCCAGCAGCTTAGACCTCCAGGGAACCAGCACGCAGTATTTT.

The chain uses TRBV6-1 and TRBJ1-1, with 7 bases lining up with TRBD1. With 8 bases clipped from V and 4 bases from J, the junction kept 4 bases outside the gene matches. The CDR3 spans 12 residues. Germline CDR1 reads MNHNS; CDR2 reads SASEGT. The CDR3 bases are TGTGCCAGCTACAGGGGTCGCACTGAAGCTTTCTTT. Protein product: CASYRGRTEAFF.

The V and J genes are TRBV27 and TRBJ2-7, with 9 bases matching TRBD2. The V gene end was trimmed by 0 bases and the J gene end by 7 bases; junction bases not matched to a gene: 7. The CDR3 spans 15 residues. Germline CDR1 reads MNHEY; CDR2 reads SMNVEV (reference sequence). CDR3 protein: CASSLSAGGTGEQYF. The CDR3 region has the DNA TGTGCCAGCAGTTTATCTGCGGGAGGGACCGGGGAGCAGTACTTC.

Remarks on this clonotype: The final CDR3 position lacks the conserved phenylalanine or tryptophan, pointing to a likely read error. V and J are TRBV7-9 and TRBJ1-1; D is unresolved. The CDR3 is made up of 11 amino acids. The V end lost 9 bases, the J end lost 1 base, and 6 bases lay between the germline ends. From germline, CDR1 is SEHNR and CDR2 FQNEAQ (reference sequence). CDR3 loop: CASPGNTEAFL. CDR3 bases: TGTGCCAGTCCGGGGAACACTGAAGCTTTCCTT.

The count of this clonotype is one. V and J are TRBV29-1 and TRBJ2-5; 10 bases fit TRBD1. Germline trimming cut 5 bases from V and 6 bases from J; bases unmatched to any gene: 3. Germline V gene sequence: CDR1 SQVTM, CDR2 ANQGSEA. This CDR3 is 12 amino acids long. CDR3 DNA sequence: TGCAGCGTTACAGACAGGGGGCAGACCCAGTACTTC. Amino acids: CSVTDRGQTQYF.

This clonotype came up once. One junction end does not reproduce the germline sequence, and a read error may be involved. The V call is TRBV29-1, the J call TRBJ2-1, with a tentative D call TRBD2 (7 bases). Germline V gives CDR1 SQVTM, CDR2 ANQGSEA. This CDR3 region has 14 residues. CDR3 amino acids: CSVEGGRADNEQFF. The CDR3 nucleotides are TGCAGCGTCGAAGGGGGGAGGGCCGATAATGAGCAGTTCTTC.

The table lists this clonotype with a count of one. V usage is TRBV27 and J usage is TRBJ2-7; 7 bases map to TRBD2. With 6 bases clipped from V and 6 bases from J, the junction kept 11 bases outside the gene matches. Germline CDR1 reads MNHEY; CDR2 reads SMNVEV (reference sequence). CDR3 size: 14 residues. In DNA form, the CDR3 reads TGTGCCAGCAGCCGAAGCCAACCGGGGGGCGAGCAGTACTTC. Translated: CASSRSQPGGEQYF.

The chain uses TRBV30 and TRBJ2-3; TRBD1 aligns across 9 bases. This CDR3 is 14 amino acids long. The V gene's germline CDR1 is GTSNPN and CDR2 SVGIG (reference sequence). V trimming: 7 bases; J trimming: 0 bases; junction bases outside the gene matches: 5. The CDR3 DNA follows: TGTGCCTCCCGGGACAGGGCTAGCACAGATACGCAGTATTTT. Its protein is CASRDRASTDTQYF.

V is TRBV2 and J is TRBJ2-7; D possibly matches TRBD1 or TRBD2 (5 bases each). V was pared by 6 bases and J by 1 base, with 16 bases between. The germline gives CDR1 SNHLY, CDR2 FYNNEI. CDR3 length: 15 residues. CDR3 residues: CASRVRPGRSYEQYF. In DNA, the CDR3 is TGTGCCAGCAGGGTCCGACCGGGACGGTCCTACGAGCAGTACTTC.

This clonotype appeared a single time. V is TRBV20-1 and J is TRBJ2-1; D not resolved. CDR1 is DFQATT, CDR2 SNEGSKA, per germline (reference sequence). The CDR3 runs 14 residues. With 0 bases removed from V and 2 bases from J, the gap between germline ends came to 8 bases. The CDR3 DNA follows: TGCAGTGCTAGAGAACCGGGCCCCTACAATGAGCAGTTCTTC. It translates to CSAREPGPYNEQFF.

The V gene is TRBV21-1, the J gene TRBJ2-1. TRBV21-1 corresponds to a pseudogene. The CDR3 is 13 residues long. In DNA form, the CDR3 reads TGTGCCAGCAGCAAAGGTCTTGGCAATGAGCAGTTCTTC. Its protein product is CASSKGLGNEQFF.

This sequence joins TRBV9 and TRBJ2-1; D is unresolved. The CDR3 is 14 amino acids. V was clipped by 0 bases and J by 8 bases, with 12 bases between them. Germline loops: CDR1 SGDLS, CDR2 YYNGEE. As DNA, the CDR3 is TGTGCCAGCAGCGTAGCCACAGAAACTTATGAGCAGTTCTTC. Translating it yields CASSVATETYEQFF. The whole variable domain, filled in from reference TRBV9 and TRBJ2-1, reads DSGVTQTPKHLITATGQRVTLRCSPRSGDLSVYWYQQSLDQGLQFLIQYYNGEERAKGNILERFSAQQFPDLHSELNLSSLELGDSALYFCASSVATETYEQFFGPGTRLTVL.

CDR3 protein: CASSPREGLNTEAFF. For the CDR3, the DNA is TGTGCCAGCAGCCCGAGGGAGGGATTGAACACTGAAGCTTTCTTT. The genes are TRBV11-2 and TRBJ1-1, with D unclear. This CDR3 contains 15 residues. CDR1 is SGHAT and CDR2 is FQNNGV in the germline V gene. Trimming took 5 bases from V and 0 from J, leaving 13 bases between them.

V gene TRBV4-1 combines with J gene TRBJ2-1; 7 bases map to TRBD2. Per germline, CDR1 MGHRA and CDR2 YSYEKL. V trimming: 5 bases; J trimming: 5 bases; junction bases outside the gene matches: 6. The CDR3 spans 14 residues. The CDR3 region is CASSDGRWDNEQFF. The CDR3 DNA sequence: TGCGCCAGCAGCGACGGGAGGTGGGACAATGAGCAGTTCTTC.

J is TRBJ2-7 and V is TRBV27, with 10 bases matching TRBD1. Germline assignment: CDR1 MNHEY and CDR2 SMNVEV (reference sequence). This CDR3 region has 16 residues. Losses at the gene ends were 5 bases for V and 4 bases for J; bases not matched to a gene: 11. The CDR3 protein is CASSDGFRTGGYEQYF. CDR3 sequence (DNA): TGTGCCAGCAGTGACGGATTCAGGACAGGGGGTTACGAGCAGTACTTC.

V is TRBV29-1 and J is TRBJ1-2; the D is unclear. The CDR3 totals 14 residues. V was shortened by 3 bases and J by 0 bases, with 11 bases between the two germline ends. Germline CDR1 is SQVTM and CDR2 is ANQGSEA. The CDR3: CSVDNGRPNYGYTF. CDR3 DNA sequence: TGCAGCGTTGACAACGGACGTCCTAACTATGGCTACACCTTC.

This clonotype was counted only a few times. The chain couples TRBV12-3 or TRBV12-4 to TRBJ2-5, with TRBD2 as a possible D gene (6 bases). The germline V and J ends were trimmed by 5 bases and 5 bases, with 15 bases remaining between them. The CDR3 is 14 residues long. The CDR3 DNA sequence: TGTGCCAGCAGTCCGACACTAGCTAGGGAGACCCAGTACTTC. It translates to CASSPTLARETQYF.

The chain uses TRBV25-1 and TRBJ2-7, with 7 positions matching TRBD2. The CDR3 is 15 residues long. Losses at the gene ends were 8 bases for V and 0 bases for J; bases not matched to a gene: 10. Germline CDR1 is MGHDK and CDR2 is SYGVNS. The CDR3 sequence: CASSRWGGSSYEQYF. CDR3 bases: TGTGCCAGCTCCCGCTGGGGGGGGTCCTCCTACGAGCAGTACTTC.

The J gene is TRBJ1-5, the V gene TRBV7-9; D is possibly TRBD1 (6 bases). The CDR3 extends over 18 amino acids. Trimming cost V 5 bases and J 5 bases, with 25 bases left between them. The germline CDR1 and CDR2 sequences are SEHNR and FQNEAQ (reference sequence). CDR3 DNA sequence: TGTGCCAGCAGCCTCGCCCACGAGGGGGACGAAGCAGATCAGCCCCAGCATTTT. Its translation is CASSLAHEGDEADQPQHF.

The chain joins TRBV28 to TRBJ2-1; 9 bases align to TRBD2. With 6 bases clipped from V and 2 bases from J, the junction kept 8 bases outside the gene matches. Germline V lookup: CDR1 MDHEN, CDR2 SYDVKM. The length of the CDR3 is 16 residues. CDR3 protein: CASSPEASGAYNEQFF. The CDR3 DNA sequence: TGTGCCAGCAGCCCCGAGGCTAGCGGGGCCTACAATGAGCAGTTCTTC.

The gene calls are TRBV12-5 and TRBJ2-4; tentative D call: TRBD2 (6 bases). V was pared by 8 bases and J by 0 bases, with 17 bases between. Per germline, CDR1 LGHNT and CDR2 FRNRAP. CDR3 length: 16 residues. The CDR3 sequence: CASKIGGPLAKNIQYF. CDR3 sequence (DNA): TGTGCTAGTAAAATCGGAGGGCCTTTAGCCAAAAACATTCAGTACTTC.

V is TRBV5-1 and J is TRBJ2-1, with 9 positions matching TRBD2. V shed 4 bases, J shed 10 bases, and the junction held 12 bases outside the gene matches. Germline V gene data show CDR1 as SGHRS and CDR2 as YFSETQ. This CDR3 has 15 residues. CDR3 in amino acids: CASSPLSGSVGEQFF. The CDR3 DNA is TGCGCCAGCAGCCCCCTTAGCGGGAGCGTGGGGGAGCAGTTCTTC.